This TCR beta chain appears in the sequencing data of a study of CD8+ T cells in alopecia areata (dated by TCRdb to the late 2010s). Regarding the study in general: The treated patients took part in an open-label pilot trial in which moderate-to-severe alopecia areata was treated with oral tofacitinib at 5 to 10 mg twice daily. The SALT score, which quantifies the percentage of affected scalp surface area, was used to measure disease severity in treated patients. Scalp clonality was compared among normal scalp (n=4), patchy alopecia areata scalp (n=8), and alopecia totalis/universalis scalp (n=8). TCRbeta CDR3 regions were amplified by immunoSEQ multiplex PCR with 35 Vbeta forward and 13 Jbeta reverse primers. RNA came from the PAXgene miRNA kit for fixed scalp, the miRNeasy kit for PBMCs, and the RNeasy kit for mouse skin. Biopsies were taken from tofacitinib-treated patients at baseline and at 4 and 24 weeks of treatment, and a later scalp biopsy was taken in several of the tofacitinib-treated patients. Tofacitinib was administered for 6 to 18 months, and 6 months of follow-up off drug were then conducted to assess delayed response and recurrence. High-throughput TCRbeta sequencing was used to examine T cell clonal expansion in alopecia areata in both the C3H/HeJ mouse model and human patients. On the human side, TCRbeta sequencing was run on scalp tissue and on sorted CD4+ and CD8+ peripheral blood T cells from healthy controls and from alopecia areata patients with either patchy or totalis/universalis disease. Study-wide findings and limitations: Scalp TCR repertoire analysis is complicated because resident alphabeta T cells in normal human skin are also sequenced, whereas mouse skin is dominated by gammadelta T cells. Many expanded lesional clones were found to persist in scalp and blood during tofacitinib treatment, and relapse after treatment cessation may be partly explained by this persistence. Compared with normal scalp, lesional scalp, particularly in alopecia totalis/universalis, had higher clonality and more expanded CD8+ clones, which suggests antigenic drive. Shared TCR sequences between patients were less evident than in mice, which may be partly attributable to HLA diversity in the patient population. Because the treated cohort was small and included a single nonresponder, larger studies are needed to assess links between baseline CD8+ expansion and response. Tofacitinib significantly decreased scalp clonality and the number of expanded CD8+ clones among the top 100 scalp clones.

About this clone: It has no known antigen specificity. Base qualities were left out, and no much larger clone turns up one base away.

Taken with the paper, the label for treatment or condition translates to: oral pan-JAK inhibitor, 5-10 mg twice daily. Lesional scalp punch biopsies and peripheral blood were collected from alopecia areata patients. PBMCs were isolated by density centrifugation and stained for CD3, CD4 and CD8, after which CD4+ and CD8+ T cells were sorted on a FACSAria. The germline V gene (reference sequence) specifies GTSNPN as CDR1 and SVGIG as CDR2. From cysteine to phenylalanine, the CDR3 is 15 amino acids long. Only the CDR3 portion is preserved as DNA: 45 bases, with reading frame beginning at the first base. V has 3 bases trimmed and J has 0 bases trimmed; junction bases matching no gene number 2. The library was produced with the immunoSEQ multiplex PCR assay. RNA was extracted from all samples and reverse transcribed into cDNA, which served as template for TCR sequencing. First-strand cDNA was synthesized using SuperScript III with a 2:1 mix of oligo-dT and random hexamers. A synthetic immune receptor repertoire was used to assess amplification bias, and residual bias was removed computationally. Under the source paper's analysis protocol: Raw reads were preprocessed to remove errors, and CDR3 was defined by IMGT conventions from the conserved cysteine to phenylalanine. Clonality was computed by normalizing Shannon entropy by log2 of the number of productive unique TCRs and subtracting the result from 1. Whether scalp clones were CD4 or CD8 was inferred by matching scalp TCRbeta sequences against CD4 and CD8 repertoires sorted from blood. This is the immuneACCESS table as TCRdb keeps it, with only in-frame sequences that have V and J called. A part of the clones is gone; compared with another copy, unresolved V genes explain less than half, and the rest is unexplained. V and J calls and clone size are as listed in that table; D and trimming were resolved from the DNA. This sample comprises some 150,000 clones, 50% to 75% of them detected only once. The top ten constitute 16% of the sample.

Recombination linked TRBV30 to TRBJ1-4; 9 junctional bases match TRBD1. This TCR came from a human donor with alopecia areata. The sequenced sample was CD4+ T cells sorted from blood, obtained at roughly week 58, from a patient treated with tofacitinib. The sequenced DNA: TGTGCCTGGAGGGGACAGGGCGCAACTAATGAAAAACTGTTTTTT. Its translation reads: CAWRGQGATNEKLFF.